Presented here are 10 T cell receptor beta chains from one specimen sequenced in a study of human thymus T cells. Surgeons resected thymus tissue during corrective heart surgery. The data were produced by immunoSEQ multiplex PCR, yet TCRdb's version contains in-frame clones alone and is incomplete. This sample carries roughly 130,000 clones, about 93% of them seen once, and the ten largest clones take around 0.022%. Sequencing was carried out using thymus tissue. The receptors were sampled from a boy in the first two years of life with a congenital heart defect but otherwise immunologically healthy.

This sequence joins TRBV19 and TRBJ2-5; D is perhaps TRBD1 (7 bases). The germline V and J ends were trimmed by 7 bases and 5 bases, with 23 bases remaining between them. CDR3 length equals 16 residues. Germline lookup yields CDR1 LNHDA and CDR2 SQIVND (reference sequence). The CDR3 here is CASTPSQGGLAETQYF. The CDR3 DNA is TGTGCCAGTACCCCCTCCCAGGGGGGACTGGCGGAGACCCAGTACTTC.

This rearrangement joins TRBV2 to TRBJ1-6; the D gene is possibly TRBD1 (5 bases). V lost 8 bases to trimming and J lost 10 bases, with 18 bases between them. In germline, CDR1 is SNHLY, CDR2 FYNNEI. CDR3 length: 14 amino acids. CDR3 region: CASSVPRDPSPLHF. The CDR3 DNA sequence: TGTGCCAGCTCCGTGCCCAGGGACCCCTCACCCCTCCACTTT. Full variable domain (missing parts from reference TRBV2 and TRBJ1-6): EPEVTQTPSHQVTQMGQEVILRCVPISNHLYFYWYRQILGQKVEFLVSFYNNEISEKSEIFDDQFSVERPDGSNFTLKIRSTKLEDSAMYFCASSVPRDPSPLHFGNGTRLTVT.

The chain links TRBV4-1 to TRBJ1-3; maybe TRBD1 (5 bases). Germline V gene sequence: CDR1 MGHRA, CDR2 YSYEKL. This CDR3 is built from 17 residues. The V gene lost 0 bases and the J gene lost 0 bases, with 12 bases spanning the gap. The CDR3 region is CASSQDRGGFSGNTIYF. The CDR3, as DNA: TGCGCCAGCAGCCAAGATAGGGGAGGCTTCTCTGGAAACACCATATATTTT.

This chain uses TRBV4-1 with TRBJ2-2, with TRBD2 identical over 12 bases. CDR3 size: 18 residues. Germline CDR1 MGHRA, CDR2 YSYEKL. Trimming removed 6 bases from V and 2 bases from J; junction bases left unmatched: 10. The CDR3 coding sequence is TGCGCCAGCAGAGAGGGACTAGCGGGCACCCTAAACACCGGGGAGCTGTTTTTT. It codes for CASREGLAGTLNTGELFF.

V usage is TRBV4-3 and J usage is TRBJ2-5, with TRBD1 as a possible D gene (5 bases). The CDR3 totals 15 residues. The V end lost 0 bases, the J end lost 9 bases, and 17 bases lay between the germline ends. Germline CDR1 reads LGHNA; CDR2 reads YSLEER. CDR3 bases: TGCGCCAGCAGCCAAGAATATTTAGGCCCCAGGGCCCAGTACTTC. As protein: CASSQEYLGPRAQYF.

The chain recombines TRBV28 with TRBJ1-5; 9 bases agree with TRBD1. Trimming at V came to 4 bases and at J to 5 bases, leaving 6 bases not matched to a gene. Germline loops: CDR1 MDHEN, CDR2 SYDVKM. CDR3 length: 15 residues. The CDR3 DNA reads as TGTGCCAGCAGTTCGGACAGGGGAGGGGATCAGCCCCAGCATTTT. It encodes CASSSDRGGDQPQHF.

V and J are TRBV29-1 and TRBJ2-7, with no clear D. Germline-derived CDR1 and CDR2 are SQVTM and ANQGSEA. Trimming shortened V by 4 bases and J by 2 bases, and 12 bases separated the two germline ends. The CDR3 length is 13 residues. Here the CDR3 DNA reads TGCAGCGTTGTTTCTCCATTACCCTACGAGCAGTACTTC. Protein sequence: CSVVSPLPYEQYF.

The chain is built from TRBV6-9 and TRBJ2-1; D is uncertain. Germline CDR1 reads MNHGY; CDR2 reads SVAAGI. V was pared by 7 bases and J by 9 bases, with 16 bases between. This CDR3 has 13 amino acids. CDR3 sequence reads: CASTPNRLVEQFF. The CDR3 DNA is TGTGCCAGCACCCCGAACCGCTTGGTTGAGCAGTTCTTC.

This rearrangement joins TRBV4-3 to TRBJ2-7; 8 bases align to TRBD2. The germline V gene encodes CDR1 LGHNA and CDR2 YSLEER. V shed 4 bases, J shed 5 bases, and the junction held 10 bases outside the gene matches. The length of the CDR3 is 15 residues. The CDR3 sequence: CASSRLRGLGHEQYF. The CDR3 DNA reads TGCGCCAGCAGCCGCCTACGGGGACTAGGCCACGAGCAGTACTTC.

This chain's CDR3 is CASSQDRASADNEQFF. The DNA of the CDR3 is TGCGCCAGCAGCCAAGATCGGGCTAGCGCTGACAATGAGCAGTTCTTC. The chain is built from TRBV4-3 and TRBJ2-1, with D perhaps TRBD2 (6 bases). The CDR3 sequence is 16 residues long. Deletions cut 0 bases from V and 5 bases from J, with 14 bases between. Germline-derived CDR1 and CDR2 are LGHNA and YSLEER.